The clone carrying this T cell receptor (beta chain) was seen a few times. The antigen is undetermined. The data derive from a study of T-cell memory formation after mild COVID-19. Overall study: Among the donors, TCR clusters were largely specific to each donor.

Each CDR3 protein is one row after TCRdb ran MiXCR on the 5' RACE reads. The sample yields approximately 500,000 distinct CDR3 sequences, about 23% seen once. Study observations and caveats: Pre-infection memory already had some responding clones, implying cross-reactive memory joined. Contracting clones from day 15 to 85 showed balanced CD4/CD8; later expanders favored CD4+. Confirmation was lacking for SARS-CoV-2 specificity of second-wave clones that peaked on day 37.

What was sequenced was PBMCs or a T cell subset sorted from them (not recorded which). The receptor's source is an adult woman who had mild COVID-19 (a few samples of this study predate the infection). Cell type and time point are not known.

CDR3 DNA: TGTGCCAGCGCCATGGGACTAGCGGGAGTAGTGGGCAATGAGCAGTTCTTC. Protein product: CASAMGLAGVVGNEQFF. The J gene is TRBJ2-1, the V gene TRBV7-8, with 14 positions matching TRBD2. This CDR3 comprises 17 residues. The V gene's germline CDR1 is SGHVS and CDR2 FQNEAQ. Trimming took 8 bases from V and 6 from J; bases not matched to a gene: 12.